This TCR beta chain came from a study of cytomegalovirus exposure and HLA in healthy donors. Across the study: Approximately 200 million T cells yielded approximately 110 million unique TCR beta sequences in earlier analysis.

General study results and limits: Certain sequence variants were highly shared and formed a cluster, and this cluster was likely a sequencing artifact. Among the most significant clusters, several appeared linked to common viral pathogens in a later analysis.

The CDR3 length is 16 residues. Per the germline V gene, CDR1 is KGHSH and CDR2 is LQKENI. V lost 0 bases, J lost 1 base, and 6 bases stayed unmatched. As to this clone: The antigen is unknown.

The PCR used 60 Vbeta and 13 Jbeta primers. The repertoire was sequenced with immunoSEQ multiplex PCR; TCRdb's copy has only in-frame clones and lacks some. There are more than 140,000 clones in the sample; more than 65% occur only once, and 4.5% to 6% lies in the top ten. The clonotype was recovered from a man in his thirties or forties in good health and CMV-seropositive. The rearrangement uses TRBV18 and TRBJ2-7, with 7 bases that match TRBD1. The source material was PBMCs. For the CDR3, the DNA is TGTGCCAGCTCACCACCAGAGGGGGCTATTTCCTACGAGCAGTACTTC. It translates to CASSPPEGAISYEQYF.